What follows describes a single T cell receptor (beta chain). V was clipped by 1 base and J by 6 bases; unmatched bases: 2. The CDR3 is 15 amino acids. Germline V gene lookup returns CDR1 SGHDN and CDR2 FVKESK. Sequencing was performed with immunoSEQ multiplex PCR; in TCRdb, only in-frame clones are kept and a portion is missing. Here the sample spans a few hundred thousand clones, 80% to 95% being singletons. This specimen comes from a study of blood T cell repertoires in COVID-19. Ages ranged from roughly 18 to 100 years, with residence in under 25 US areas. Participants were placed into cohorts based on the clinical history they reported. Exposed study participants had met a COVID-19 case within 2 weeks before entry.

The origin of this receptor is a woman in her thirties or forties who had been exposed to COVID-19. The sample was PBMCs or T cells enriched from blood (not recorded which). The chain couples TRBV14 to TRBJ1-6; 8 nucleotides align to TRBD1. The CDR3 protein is CASSQAQGANSPLHF. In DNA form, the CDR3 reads TGTGCCAGCAGCCAAGCCCAGGGGGCTAATTCACCCCTCCACTTT. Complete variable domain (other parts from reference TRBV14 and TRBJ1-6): EAGVTQFPSHSVIEKGQTVTLRCDPISGHDNLYWYRRVMGKEIKFLLHFVKESKQDESGMPNNRFLAERTGGTYSTLKVQPAELEDSGVYFCASSQAQGANSPLHFGNGTRLTVT.